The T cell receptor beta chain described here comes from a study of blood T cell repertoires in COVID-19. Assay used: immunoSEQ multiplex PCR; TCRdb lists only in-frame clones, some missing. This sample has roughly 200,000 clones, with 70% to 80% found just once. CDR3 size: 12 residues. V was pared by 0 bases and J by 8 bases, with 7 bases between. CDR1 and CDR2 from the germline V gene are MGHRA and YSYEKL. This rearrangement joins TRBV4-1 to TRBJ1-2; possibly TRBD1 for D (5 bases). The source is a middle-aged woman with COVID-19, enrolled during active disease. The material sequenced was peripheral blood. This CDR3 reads CASSQEGLGYTF. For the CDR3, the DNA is TGCGCCAGCAGCCAAGAGGGACTCGGCTACACCTTC.